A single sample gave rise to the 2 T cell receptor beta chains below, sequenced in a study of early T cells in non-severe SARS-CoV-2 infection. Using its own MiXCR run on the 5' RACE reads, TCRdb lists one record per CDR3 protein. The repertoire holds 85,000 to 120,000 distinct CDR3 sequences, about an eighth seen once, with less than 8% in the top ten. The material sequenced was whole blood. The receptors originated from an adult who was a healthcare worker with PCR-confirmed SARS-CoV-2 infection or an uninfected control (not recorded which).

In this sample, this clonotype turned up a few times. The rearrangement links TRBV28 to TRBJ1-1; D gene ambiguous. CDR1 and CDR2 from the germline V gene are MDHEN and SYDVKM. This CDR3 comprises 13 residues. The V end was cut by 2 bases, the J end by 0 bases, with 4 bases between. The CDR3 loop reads CASSLPMNTEAFF. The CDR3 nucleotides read TGTGCCAGCAGTTTACCCATGAACACTGAAGCTTTCTTT.

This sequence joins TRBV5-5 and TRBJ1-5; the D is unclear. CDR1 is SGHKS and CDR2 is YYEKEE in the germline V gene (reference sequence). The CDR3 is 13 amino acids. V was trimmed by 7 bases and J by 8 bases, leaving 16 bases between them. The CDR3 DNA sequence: TGTGCCAGCGGACCGGGTCCCCAGGAGCCCCAGCATTTT. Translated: CASGPGPQEPQHF.